This TCR beta chain was found in a study of shared clonotypes between healthy human individuals. HIV-negative, healthy adults without recent acute infections or vaccinations were the donors. Splitting the CD4+ cells yielded a CD45RA+ naive subset and a CD45RA-negative memory subset. Every subset's genomic DNA went evenly onto several immunoSEQ plates. Replicate PCRs run on sorted subsets employed 200 ng DNA, approximately 30,000 T cell genomes. This table comes from immunoSEQ multiplex PCR, and its TCRdb copy is limited to in-frame clones, with some not included. The table records 150,000 to 200,000 clones, approximately 61% of them present only once. CDR1 and CDR2 (germline): MNHEY, SMNVEV (reference sequence). V gave up 3 bases and J gave up 1 base, with 15 bases separating them. The CDR3 consists of 16 residues.

The chain combines TRBV27 with TRBJ1-1; D not certain. This receptor was taken from a man aged 25 to 40 in good health. Sequencing was performed on memory CD4+ T cells sorted from blood. Subset denoted: CD45RA-negative fraction. The CDR3 bases are TGTGCCAGCAGTTTCCTCCCCCGGCGCGGGAACACTGAAGCTTTCTTT. It codes for CASSFLPRRGNTEAFF.